This T cell receptor beta chain was profiled in a study of blood T cell repertoires in COVID-19. Across the study: Samples taken during acute and convalescent COVID-19 were collected in the United States, Italy and Spain. PBMCs, B-cell-depleted T cells, or T cells provided the cDNA or gDNA that made up the material.

Original data processing: For nucleated cells, counts were estimated from reference gene primer amplification. Assay used: immunoSEQ multiplex PCR; TCRdb lists only in-frame clones, some missing. The V and J calls and clone size are taken from that table; D and trimming were inferred from the DNA. The sample includes under 85,000 clones, about 90% of them seen just once. The CDR3 has 15 amino acids. Germline V lookup: CDR1 SGHNT, CDR2 YENEEA. The V gene lost 1 base and the J gene lost 3 bases, with 9 bases spanning the gap. The sample was peripheral blood. This clonotype was obtained from a human donor in a cohort sampled during active COVID-19. This rearrangement joins TRBV11-3 to TRBJ2-2; tentatively, D is TRBD1 (5 bases). CDR3 coding DNA: TGTGCCAGCAGCTTAGGACAGAGTCACACCGGGGAGCTGTTTTTT. Amino acids: CASSLGQSHTGELFF.